The rows below give T cell receptor beta chains drawn from one sample of a study of shared clonotypes between healthy human individuals. Profiled with immunoSEQ multiplex PCR; TCRdb holds only in-frame clones, not every one. In the table there are hundreds of thousands of clones, about four fifths of which are singletons. Source material: PBMCs. These receptors were collected from a woman aged 35 to 49 in good health. Some clones in this sample may be carry-over from other donors' samples. Each CDR3 is given with its conserved first and last residue. The size field is filled for only some rows; it gives once, few, many or a size class.

clone size	V gene	J gene	CDR3 protein
.	TRBV5-1	TRBJ2-2	CASSLVGTGRTGELFF
.	TRBV5-1	TRBJ2-7	CASSYDGSSYEQYF
.	TRBV27	TRBJ2-5	CASSPRRGGETQYF
.	TRBV7-8	TRBJ2-7	CASSFGGEEQYF
.	TRBV18	TRBJ2-7	CASSPGTSGIGEQYF
.	TRBV5-1	TRBJ1-1	CASSSRGDRVNPTEAFF
.	TRBV5-4	TRBJ2-5	CASSLRSGGETQYF
many	TRBV14	TRBJ1-1	CASSRDSTPNTEAFF
few	TRBV6-1	TRBJ2-3	CASTQRESTDTQYF
few	TRBV6-6	TRBJ2-7	CASRGLAGTYEQYF
.	TRBV28	TRBJ2-7	CAVKGRVYEQYF
.	TRBV5-6	TRBJ1-2	CASSPGTGGGYTF
.	TRBV30	TRBJ1-6	CAWNRGFNSPLHF
.	TRBV7-9	TRBJ2-7	CASSHFRGGEFYEQYF
many	TRBV10-2	TRBJ2-7	CASRIRTNYEQYF
.	TRBV19	TRBJ2-1	CASSALQSSYNEQFF
.	TRBV15	TRBJ2-1	CATSKHGDSSYNEQFF
few	TRBV27	TRBJ1-1	CASSRWDSQNTEAFF
.	TRBV5-1	TRBJ2-7	CASSLVSGSPYEQYF
.	TRBV28	TRBJ1-1	CASIFWGGTEAFF
.	TRBV7-2	TRBJ2-3	CASSLPRAVPQGSADTQYF
.	TRBV28	TRBJ2-7	CASTSRLAGGYEQYF
few	TRBV27	TRBJ2-5	CASSRTYQETQYF
many	TRBV6-5	TRBJ2-2	CASTPDRASGELFF
once	TRBV4-3	TRBJ2-7	CASSQIRGTEQYF
.	TRBV6-5	TRBJ1-5	CASSYSSRADQPQHF
.	TRBV27	TRBJ2-2	CASSLGGGSETGELFF
.	TRBV28	TRBJ1-4	CASREGPTNEKLFF
.	TRBV11-1	TRBJ2-3	CASSLSGGRNTDTQYF
.	TRBV27	TRBJ1-2	CASSSPGTGDQGYTF
.	TRBV9	TRBJ1-2	CASSDGARDNYGYTF
.	TRBV30	TRBJ2-7	CAWSPLMSSGGVGTYEQYF
.	TRBV27	TRBJ2-7	CASRETGIIAYEQYF
.	TRBV18	TRBJ2-1	CASSQPSTNEQFF
.	TRBV19	TRBJ2-1	CASSTTSGRRDEQFF
.	TRBV25-1	TRBJ2-1	CASSDAYNEQFF
.	TRBV2	TRBJ2-1	CASSEGSYNEQFF
.	TRBV6-5	TRBJ1-5	CASSYSVQGNQPQHF
.	TRBV28	TRBJ2-3	CASSLVGQPDTQYF
.	TRBV27	TRBJ2-3	CASSLQRRDTQYF
.	TRBV6-6	TRBJ1-5	CASSSTENQPQHF
few	TRBV4-3	TRBJ2-3	CASSQGKTGGTDTQYF
.	TRBV30	TRBJ1-3	CAWRGGTEPGNTIYF
.	TRBV5-5	TRBJ2-7	CASSFSWADYEQYF
.	TRBV5-1	TRBJ2-5	CASSLGGRGETQYF
.	TRBV4-2	TRBJ2-1	CASSQDIGSDYNEQFF
once	TRBV7-9	TRBJ2-7	CASSLISVGWGNYEQYF
.	TRBV27	TRBJ2-2	CASGGTSGRSDTGELFF
few	TRBV28	TRBJ1-2	CASSKRTGVGYTF
.	TRBV7-2	TRBJ1-1	CASSPDRALNTEAFF
.	TRBV6-5	TRBJ2-7	CASRGGLGNYEQYF
.	TRBV4-1	TRBJ1-3	CASSQGTGGGNTIYF
.	TRBV5-6	TRBJ2-7	CASRTSGGYEQYF
once	TRBV9	TRBJ2-3	CASSVGGSWTGDTQYF
.	TRBV5-4	TRBJ2-7	CASSSAGQRGAQGEQYF
.	TRBV30	TRBJ2-5	CAWSVQARLGETQYF
.	TRBV28	TRBJ1-5	CASSLSGVGNQPQHF
.	TRBV28	TRBJ2-1	CASGGHNDNEQFF
.	TRBV6-1	TRBJ2-7	CASSEPSGRPRGEQYF